A selection of T cell receptor beta chains follows, all from one sample in a study of T cells after yellow fever vaccination. TCRdb re-called the 5' RACE reads with MiXCR, one entry per CDR3 protein. Here the sample spans 200,000 to 300,000 distinct CDR3 sequences, about 3.5% being singletons. The sample consisted of PBMCs, taken 15 days after the yellow fever booster vaccination. These receptors were obtained from a man aged 18 to 30 who received the YFV17D yellow fever vaccine. Both conserved end residues are part of each CDR3. Fields, in order: V gene, J gene, clone size, D gene, CDR3 protein, CDR3 DNA. A D gene is named only where the DNA matches it firmly. Size values are once, few and many counts, or a class for expanded clones, and some rows have none.

v_call: TRBV20-1
j_call: TRBJ1-4
clone_size: many
d_call: NA
cdr3_aa: CSASEGSNEKLFF
cdr3_nt: TGCAGTGCTTCTGAGGGGAGTAATGAAAAACTGTTTTTT

v_call: TRBV18
j_call: TRBJ2-1
clone_size: many
d_call: TRBD2
cdr3_aa: CASSRWDSGPREEQFF
cdr3_nt: TGTGCCAGCTCACGGTGGGATAGCGGGCCGAGGGAAGAGCAGTTCTTC

v_call: TRBV7-2
j_call: TRBJ1-1
clone_size: many
d_call: NA
cdr3_aa: CASSLGAGTEAFF
cdr3_nt: TGTGCCAGCAGCTTAGGGGCCGGCACTGAAGCTTTCTTT

v_call: TRBV6-1
j_call: TRBJ2-4
clone_size: many
d_call: TRBD1
cdr3_aa: CASSEEGTGLINIQYF
cdr3_nt: TGTGCCAGCAGTGAAGAGGGGACAGGGTTAATCAACATTCAGTACTTC

v_call: TRBV5-6
j_call: TRBJ2-3
clone_size: many
d_call: NA
cdr3_aa: CASSRTATRYF
cdr3_nt: TGTGCCAGCAGCCGGACTGCGACGCGGTATTTT

v_call: TRBV11-2
j_call: TRBJ2-3
clone_size: many
d_call: NA
cdr3_aa: CASSLEAFADTQYF
cdr3_nt: TGTGCCAGCAGCTTAGAAGCGTTTGCAGATACGCAGTATTTT

v_call: TRBV5-1
j_call: TRBJ2-2
clone_size: many
d_call: NA
cdr3_aa: CASSNNKVLNTGELFF
cdr3_nt: TGCGCCAGCAGCAATAATAAGGTCCTGAACACCGGGGAGCTGTTTTTT

v_call: TRBV5-1
j_call: TRBJ2-3
clone_size: many
d_call: NA
cdr3_aa: CASSFGLASTDTQYF
cdr3_nt: TGCGCCAGCAGCTTCGGTCTAGCTAGCACAGATACGCAGTATTTT

v_call: TRBV7-3
j_call: TRBJ1-1
clone_size: once
d_call: NA
cdr3_aa: CVSSPGGVAFF
cdr3_nt: TGTGTCAGCAGCCCGGGGGGTGTAGCTTTCTTT

v_call: TRBV27
j_call: TRBJ2-1
clone_size: many
d_call: TRBD1
cdr3_aa: CASSLSMTGSSYF
cdr3_nt: TGTGCCAGCAGTTTATCCATGACAGGGTCTTCTTACTTC

v_call: TRBV6-2/TRBV6-3
j_call: TRBJ2-2
clone_size: many
d_call: NA
cdr3_aa: CASSYDGAGAGELFF
cdr3_nt: TGTGCCAGCAGTTACGACGGGGCGGGTGCCGGGGAGCTGTTTTTT

v_call: TRBV28
j_call: TRBJ2-6
clone_size: few
d_call: NA
cdr3_aa: CASKASLGANVLTF
cdr3_nt: TGTGCCAGCAAGGCGTCTCTCGGGGCCAACGTCCTGACTTTC

v_call: TRBV7-2
j_call: TRBJ2-1
clone_size: many
d_call: NA
cdr3_aa: CASSPTSLLQFF
cdr3_nt: TGTGCCAGCAGTCCTACTAGCCTCCTGCAGTTCTTC

v_call: TRBV9
j_call: TRBJ2-7
clone_size: many
d_call: NA
cdr3_aa: CASSVEQGPYEQYF
cdr3_nt: TGTGCCAGCAGCGTAGAGCAGGGACCCTACGAGCAGTACTTC

v_call: TRBV5-1
j_call: TRBJ1-1
clone_size: many
d_call: NA
cdr3_aa: CASSRFEGQNTEAFF
cdr3_nt: TGCGCCAGCAGCCGGTTCGAAGGGCAGAACACTGAAGCTTTCTTT

v_call: TRBV5-1
j_call: TRBJ2-1
clone_size: many
d_call: TRBD2
cdr3_aa: CASSQGTSGVGSYNEQFF
cdr3_nt: TGCGCCAGCAGCCAGGGGACTAGCGGGGTCGGCTCCTACAATGAGCAGTTCTTC

v_call: TRBV5-5
j_call: TRBJ2-5
clone_size: NA
d_call: NA
cdr3_aa: CASIYRTDQHETQYF
cdr3_nt: TGTGCCAGCATCTACCGGACAGACCAGCATGAGACCCAGTACTTC

v_call: TRBV28
j_call: TRBJ2-3
clone_size: many
d_call: NA
cdr3_aa: CASRERRDTQYF
cdr3_nt: TGTGCCAGCAGAGAACGTCGAGATACGCAGTATTTT

v_call: TRBV7-6
j_call: TRBJ2-1
clone_size: many
d_call: TRBD2
cdr3_aa: CASSLMASGGAFEQFF
cdr3_nt: TGTGCCAGCAGCTTAATGGCTAGCGGGGGGGCCTTTGAGCAGTTCTTC